The 11 T cell receptor beta chains in this list originate from one sample, sequenced in a study of T cell responses to AZD1222 COVID-19 vaccine. TCRdb's copy holds only in-frame clones and misses some; the assay was immunoSEQ multiplex PCR. The sample lists roughly 100,000 clones, just over 90% occurring once. This material consisted of peripheral blood, taken 28 days after the second AZD1222 dose. The receptors here all came from an adult who received the AZD1222 COVID-19 vaccine.

The V and J genes are TRBV5-1 and TRBJ2-2, with D possibly matching TRBD2 (5 bases). Per germline, CDR1 SGHRS and CDR2 YFSETQ. The CDR3 is made up of 16 amino acids. Trimming took off 4 bases at V and 2 bases at J, with 15 bases between the two ends. CDR3 sequence: CASSRDQLENTGELFF. CDR3 nucleotides: TGCGCCAGCAGCCGCGATCAACTAGAAAACACCGGGGAGCTGTTTTTT.

The chain employs TRBV11-2 and TRBJ1-2; possible D gene TRBD1, 6 bases. Germline loops: CDR1 SGHAT, CDR2 FQNNGV. V lost 1 base, J lost 4 bases, and 10 bases lay in between. The CDR3 consists of 14 residues. In DNA form, the CDR3 reads TGTGCCAGCAGCTTAGGCGTACAGGGCTATGGCTACACCTTC. Protein product: CASSLGVQGYGYTF.

V is TRBV10-2 and J is TRBJ1-6; D remains ambiguous. V lost 5 bases to trimming and J lost 0 bases, with 14 bases between them. Germline V gene data show CDR1 as WSHSY and CDR2 as SAAADI. The CDR3 is made up of 17 amino acids. DNA for the CDR3: TGCGCCAGCAGTCTGGGAACGCGGGGCTCCTATAATTCACCCCTCCACTTT. Protein product: CASSLGTRGSYNSPLHF.

The chain combines TRBV20-1 with TRBJ2-3; no definite D call. The CDR3 is 11 residues long. V lost 4 bases and J lost 4, with 6 bases in between. Germline loops: CDR1 DFQATT, CDR2 SNEGSKA (reference sequence). The CDR3, as DNA: TGCAGTGCTAAGCTCGCAGATACGCAGTATTTT. This codes for CSAKLADTQYF.

This CDR3 reads CASSPPGPAREKLFF. DNA for the CDR3: TGTGCCAGCTCACCTCCGGGTCCCGCAAGGGAAAAACTGTTTTTT. The V and J genes are TRBV18 and TRBJ1-4; D is unclear. Germline V lookup: CDR1 KGHSH, CDR2 LQKENI. The CDR3 totals 15 residues. Trimming pared 3 bases from V and 8 bases from J, leaving 16 bases between.

The rearrangement uses TRBV24-1 and TRBJ1-5; tentative D call: TRBD1 (5 bases). This CDR3 is built from 15 residues. Germline V lookup: CDR1 KGHDR, CDR2 SFDVKD. Trimming pared 6 bases from V and 5 bases from J, leaving 16 bases between. CDR3 DNA: TGTGCCACCAGTAACGGGGCCCGAGGGGATCAGCCCCAGCATTTT. Protein product: CATSNGARGDQPQHF.

V is TRBV7-8 and J is TRBJ1-1, with D hard to call. The CDR3 length is 14 residues. The germline V and J ends were trimmed by 5 bases and 1 base, with 11 bases remaining between them. Per the germline V gene, CDR1 is SGHVS and CDR2 is FQNEAQ. The CDR3 protein is CASSPGRRNTEAFF. The CDR3 region has the DNA TGTGCCAGCAGCCCTGGACGGCGGAACACTGAAGCTTTCTTT.

This clone was counted a single time. V gene TRBV6-1 combines with J gene TRBJ1-3, with a tentative D call TRBD1 (5 bases). The CDR3 is made up of 15 amino acids. V shed 1 base and J shed 4 bases, with 11 bases lying between them. Looked up from germline, CDR1 is MNHNS and CDR2 is SASEGT. In DNA form, the CDR3 reads TGTGCCAGCAGTGAAGTGAGGGGCTCGGGAAACACCATATATTTT. Translated, it gives CASSEVRGSGNTIYF.

The chain joins TRBV5-1 to TRBJ2-7; a weak D match, TRBD1 (7 bases). The CDR3 is 16 residues long. In germline, CDR1 is SGHRS, CDR2 YFSETQ. Trimming took off 0 bases at V and 0 bases at J, with 13 bases between the two ends. The CDR3 bases are TGCGCCAGCAGCTTGGGCGGGACAGCAAGCTCCTACGAGCAGTACTTC. This gives the protein CASSLGGTASSYEQYF.

V gene TRBV2 combines with J gene TRBJ1-1; the D is unclear. Germline-derived CDR1 and CDR2 are SNHLY and FYNNEI. The CDR3 is 12 amino acids. The V gene lost 8 bases and the J gene lost 4 bases, with 11 bases spanning the gap. The CDR3, as DNA: TGTGCCAGCTCTCTTGGCATCACTGAAGCTTTCTTT. Protein product: CASSLGITEAFF.

This clone turned up a few times. CDR3 loop: CASTFSGSNEQFF. CDR3 in DNA: TGTGCCAGTACCTTTAGCGGGAGCAATGAGCAGTTCTTC. This rearrangement joins TRBV19 to TRBJ2-1, with 9 bases lining up with TRBD2. The CDR3 runs 13 residues. Germline values: CDR1 LNHDA, CDR2 SQIVND (reference sequence). After removal of 7 bases from V and 6 bases from J, the junction contained 4 bases not matched to a gene.